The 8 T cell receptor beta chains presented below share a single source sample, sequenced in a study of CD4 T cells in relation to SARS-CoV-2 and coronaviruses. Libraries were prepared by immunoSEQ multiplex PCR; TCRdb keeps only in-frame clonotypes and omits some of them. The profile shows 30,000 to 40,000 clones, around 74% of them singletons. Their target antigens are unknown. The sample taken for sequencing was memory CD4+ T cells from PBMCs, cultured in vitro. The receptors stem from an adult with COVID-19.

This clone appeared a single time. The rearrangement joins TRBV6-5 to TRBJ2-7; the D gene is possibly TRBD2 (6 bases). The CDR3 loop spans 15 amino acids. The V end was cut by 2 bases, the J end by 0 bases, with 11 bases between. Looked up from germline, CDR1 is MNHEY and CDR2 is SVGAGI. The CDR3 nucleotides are TGTGCCAGCAGTTACGTGGCTAGCGCCTCCTACGAGCAGTACTTC. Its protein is CASSYVASASYEQYF.

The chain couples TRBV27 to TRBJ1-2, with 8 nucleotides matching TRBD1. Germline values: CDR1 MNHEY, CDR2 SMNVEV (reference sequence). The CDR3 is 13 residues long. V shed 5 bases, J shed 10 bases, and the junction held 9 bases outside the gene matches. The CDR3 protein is CASSPGQGRFYTF. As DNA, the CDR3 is TGTGCCAGCAGTCCCGGACAGGGTAGGTTCTACACCTTC.

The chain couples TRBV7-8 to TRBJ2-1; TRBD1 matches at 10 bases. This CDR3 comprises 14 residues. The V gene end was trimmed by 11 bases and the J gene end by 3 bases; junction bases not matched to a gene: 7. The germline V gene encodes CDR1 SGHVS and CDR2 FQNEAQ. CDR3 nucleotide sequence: TGTGCCTCAAAGGGGGACAGGGGCTACAATGAGCAGTTCTTC. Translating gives CASKGDRGYNEQFF.

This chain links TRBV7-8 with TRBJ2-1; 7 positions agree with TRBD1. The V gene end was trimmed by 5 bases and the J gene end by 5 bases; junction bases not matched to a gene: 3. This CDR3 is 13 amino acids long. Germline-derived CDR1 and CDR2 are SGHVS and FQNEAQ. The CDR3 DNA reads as TGTGCCAGCAGCCCTGACAGGGACAATGAGCAGTTCTTC. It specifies CASSPDRDNEQFF.

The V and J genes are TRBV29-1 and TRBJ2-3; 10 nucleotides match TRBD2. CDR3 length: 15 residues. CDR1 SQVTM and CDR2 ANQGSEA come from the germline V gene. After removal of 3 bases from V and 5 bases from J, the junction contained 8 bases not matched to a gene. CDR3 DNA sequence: TGCAGCGTTGAGGGTCGAGCGGGAGGGATAGATACGCAGTATTTT. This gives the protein CSVEGRAGGIDTQYF.

In DNA form, the CDR3 reads TGTGCCAGCAGAAATGCGCGGCAAGAGACCCAGTACTTC. Protein product: CASRNARQETQYF. The J gene is TRBJ2-5, the V gene TRBV12-3 or TRBV12-4; D unclear. The CDR3 spans 13 residues. With 6 bases removed from V and 2 bases from J, the gap between germline ends came to 10 bases.

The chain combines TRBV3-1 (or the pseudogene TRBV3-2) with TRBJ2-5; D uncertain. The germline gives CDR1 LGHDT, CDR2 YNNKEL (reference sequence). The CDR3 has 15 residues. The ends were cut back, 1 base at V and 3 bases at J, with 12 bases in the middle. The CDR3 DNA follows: TGTGCCAGCAGCCAAGTGGTCCGAGCCGAAGAGACCCAGTACTTC. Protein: CASSQVVRAEETQYF.

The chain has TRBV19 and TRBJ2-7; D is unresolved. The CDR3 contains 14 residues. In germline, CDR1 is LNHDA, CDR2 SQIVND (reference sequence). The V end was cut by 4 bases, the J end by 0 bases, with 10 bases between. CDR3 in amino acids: CASSTGLLSYEQYF. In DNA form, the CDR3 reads TGTGCCAGTAGTACCGGCTTACTCTCCTACGAGCAGTACTTC. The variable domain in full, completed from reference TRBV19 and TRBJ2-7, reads DGGITQSPKYLFRKEGQNVTLSCEQNLNHDAMYWYRQDPGQGLRLIYYSQIVNDFQKGDIAEGYSVSREKKESFPLTVTSAQKNPTAFYLCASSTGLLSYEQYFGPGTRLTVT.